The 20 T cell receptor beta chains listed next were all sequenced from one sample in a study of blood T cell repertoires in COVID-19. This table comes from immunoSEQ multiplex PCR, and its TCRdb copy is limited to in-frame clones, with some not included. Of approximately 150,000 clones detected, roughly three quarters appear once; the ten largest clones hold 3.5% to 4.5%. Material for sequencing was peripheral blood. Source of these receptors: a man between 60 and 70 years old with acute or convalescent COVID-19.

CDR3 in DNA: TGTGCCAGTAGTATCGGGACAGCTACTGGAAACACCATATATTTT. It codes for CASSIGTATGNTIYF. The chain uses TRBV19 and TRBJ1-3; TRBD1 aligns across 7 bases. This CDR3 contains 15 residues. Germline trimming cut 3 bases from V and 2 bases from J; bases unmatched to any gene: 4. The germline gives CDR1 LNHDA, CDR2 SQIVND (reference sequence). Full variable domain (outside the CDR3, taken from reference TRBV19 and TRBJ1-3): DGGITQSPKYLFRKEGQNVTLSCEQNLNHDAMYWYRQDPGQGLRLIYYSQIVNDFQKGDIAEGYSVSREKKESFPLTVTSAQKNPTAFYLCASSIGTATGNTIYFGEGSWLTVV.

The V call is TRBV9, the J call TRBJ2-4, with 9 bases that match TRBD1. The CDR3 sequence is 14 residues long. The V gene's germline CDR1 is SGDLS and CDR2 YYNGEE. The V segment lost 5 bases and the J segment 1 base; nucleotides outside the gene matches: 1. The CDR3 DNA follows: TGTGCCAGCAGTGGACAGGGGGCCAAAAACATTCAGTACTTC. Its protein product is CASSGQGAKNIQYF.

This chain links TRBV2 with TRBJ2-2; 8 bases agree with TRBD1. The CDR3 loop spans 14 amino acids. V lost 6 bases, J lost 6 bases, and 6 bases stayed unmatched. CDR1 and CDR2 (germline): SNHLY, FYNNEI. CDR3 coding DNA: TGTGCCAGCAGCTGGACAGGGAGAGCCGGGGAGCTGTTTTTT. Translation: CASSWTGRAGELFF.

CDR3 amino acids: CATSDSRGGNTEAFF. The CDR3 DNA is TGTGCCACCAGTGATTCTCGGGGGGGGAACACTGAAGCTTTCTTT. The J gene is TRBJ1-1, the V gene TRBV24-1, with TRBD1 as a possible D gene (5 bases). CDR3 length equals 15 residues. In germline, CDR1 is KGHDR, CDR2 SFDVKD. Trimming left V 2 bases short and J 1 base short, with 10 bases between.

This chain connects TRBV6-5 to TRBJ2-3, with D possibly matching TRBD1 (5 bases). Germline V gives CDR1 MNHEY, CDR2 SVGAGI. The CDR3 has 15 residues. V was shortened by 6 bases and J by 0 bases, with 13 bases between the two germline ends. In nucleotides, the CDR3 is TGTGCCAGCAGCGCCACCAGGGCTAGCACAGATACGCAGTATTTT. Its protein is CASSATRASTDTQYF.

J is TRBJ2-7 and V is TRBV6-6; weak D call: TRBD2 (6 bases). This CDR3 is 13 amino acids long. V lost 4 bases, J lost 3 bases, and 10 bases lay in between. Germline CDR1 is MNHNY and CDR2 is SVGAGI (reference sequence). CDR3 protein: CASSSGGYYEQYF. The CDR3 bases are TGTGCCAGCAGTTCCGGGGGATACTACGAGCAGTACTTC.

A few counts support this clone. The chain employs TRBV5-6 and TRBJ1-6; tentative D call: TRBD1 (6 bases). The CDR3 spans 15 residues. Germline CDR1 is SGHDT and CDR2 is YYEEEE. Trimming shortened V by 4 bases and J by 4 bases, and 12 bases separated the two germline ends. This CDR3 is CASSTGHVYNSPLHF. The CDR3 DNA reads TGTGCCAGCAGCACGGGACATGTTTATAATTCACCCCTCCACTTT.

The chain joins TRBV19 to TRBJ2-3; 7 bases align to TRBD2. The CDR3 is 16 residues long. Germline V CDR1 and CDR2: LNHDA, SQIVND (reference sequence). Trimming took 7 bases from V and 3 from J; bases not matched to a gene: 13. The CDR3 DNA follows: TGTGCCAGTACTCCCGGGAGGCCCTACTTAACAGATACGCAGTATTTT. Translating gives CASTPGRPYLTDTQYF.

CDR3 protein: CATGEFSNQPQHF. CDR3 in DNA: TGTGCCACCGGGGAATTTAGCAATCAGCCCCAGCATTTT. This chain links TRBV10-3 with TRBJ1-5; D is undetermined. The CDR3 covers 13 residues. The V end was cut by 10 bases, the J end by 0 bases, with 10 bases between. Germline CDR1 reads ENHRY; CDR2 reads SYGVKD.

This sequence joins TRBV10-3 and TRBJ1-2, with TRBD1 matching over 10 bases. Trimming at V came to 6 bases and at J to 10 bases, leaving 2 bases not matched to a gene. Germline values: CDR1 ENHRY, CDR2 SYGVKD. The CDR3 runs 11 residues. The CDR3 protein is CAISGTGVYTF. DNA of the CDR3: TGTGCCATCAGCGGGACAGGGGTCTACACCTTC.

This clone was detected only once. V gene TRBV24-1 combines with J gene TRBJ2-2; no definite D call. The CDR3 totals 12 residues. Germline V gene data show CDR1 as KGHDR and CDR2 as SFDVKD. V was trimmed by 6 bases and J by 6 bases, leaving 7 bases between them. The CDR3 sequence: CATSTRPGELFF. The CDR3 nucleotides are TGTGCCACCAGTACACGTCCCGGGGAGCTGTTTTTT.

V is TRBV3-1 (or the pseudogene TRBV3-2) and J is TRBJ2-3, with D perhaps matching TRBD2 (6 bases). Germline assignment: CDR1 LGHDT and CDR2 YNNKEL (reference sequence). The ends were cut back, 1 base at V and 7 bases at J, with 9 bases in the middle. The CDR3 consists of 13 residues. The CDR3 bases are TGTGCCAGCAGCCAAGTGCGGGGCCATACGCAGTATTTT. Amino acid sequence: CASSQVRGHTQYF.

The chain links TRBV27 to TRBJ2-1; TRBD2 agrees at 7 bases. V shed 5 bases and J 0 bases; nucleotides not matched to a gene: 7. CDR1 is MNHEY and CDR2 is SMNVEV in the germline V gene (reference sequence). The CDR3 covers 16 residues. As DNA, the CDR3 is TGTGCCAGCAGTCCAGGGACTACCAGCTCCTACAATGAGCAGTTCTTC. Its protein is CASSPGTTSSYNEQFF.

This chain uses TRBV4-1 with TRBJ1-1; 7 bases match TRBD1. The CDR3 consists of 17 residues. Trimming took 4 bases from V and 0 from J; bases not matched to a gene: 11. CDR1 and CDR2 from the germline V gene are MGHRA and YSYEKL. This CDR3 reads CASSRHTGQPMNTEAFF. The CDR3 region has the DNA TGCGCCAGCAGCCGACATACGGGACAGCCCATGAACACTGAAGCTTTCTTT.

The chain recombines TRBV3-1 (or the pseudogene TRBV3-2) with TRBJ2-2; TRBD2 agrees at 9 bases. Germline CDR1 reads LGHDT; CDR2 reads YNNKEL (reference sequence). The CDR3 covers 17 residues. Unmatched junction bases numbered 9, after V lost 0 bases and J lost 7 bases. CDR3 nucleotide sequence: TGTGCCAGCAGCCAAGATAGTAGCGGGAGTGTGGGCGGGGAGCTGTTTTTT. Protein: CASSQDSSGSVGGELFF.

The chain links TRBV2 to TRBJ2-7; no clear D gene. CDR1 and CDR2 from the germline V gene are SNHLY and FYNNEI. V was clipped by 4 bases and J by 4 bases, with 11 bases between them. The CDR3 sequence is 13 residues long. This CDR3 is CASSGGPRYEQYF. CDR3 nucleotide sequence: TGTGCCAGCAGTGGTGGTCCACGGTACGAGCAGTACTTC.

The sample holds a few counts of this clone. The chain recombines TRBV5-4 with TRBJ2-5; no reliable D call. This CDR3 region has 14 residues. Trimming removed 3 bases from V and 2 bases from J, with 11 bases in between. From germline, CDR1 is SGHNT and CDR2 YYREEE (reference sequence). The CDR3 nucleotides read TGTGCCAGCAGCTCCGTTCAGTTTCAAGAGACCCAGTACTTC. This translates into CASSSVQFQETQYF.

There are a few counts of this clone. The chain has TRBV6-6 and TRBJ2-1; D might be TRBD2 (5 bases). The germline V and J ends were trimmed by 8 bases and 9 bases, with 11 bases remaining between them. This CDR3 spans 11 amino acids. In germline, CDR1 is MNHNY, CDR2 SVGAGI (reference sequence). The chain's CDR3 is CASGSWVEQFF. The CDR3 region has the DNA TGTGCCAGCGGGAGTTGGGTTGAGCAGTTCTTC.

This rearrangement joins TRBV6-2 or TRBV6-3 to TRBJ2-7, with 12 bases matching TRBD2. Per the germline V gene, CDR1 is MNHEY and CDR2 is SVGEGT. The V gene end was trimmed by 5 bases and the J gene end by 5 bases; junction bases not matched to a gene: 1. CDR3 length equals 13 residues. The CDR3 DNA sequence: TGTGCCAGCAGTAGGACTAGCGGGGACGAGCAGTACTTC. Protein: CASSRTSGDEQYF.

This clone appeared a single time. The rearrangement joins TRBV29-1 to TRBJ2-6; 12 nucleotides agree with TRBD1. V lost 5 bases and J lost 1; bases outside the gene matches: 6. CDR1 SQVTM and CDR2 ANQGSEA come from the germline V gene. The CDR3 runs 17 residues. In DNA, the CDR3 is TGCAGCGTTCGGGACAGGGGGCCTTATTCTGGGGCCAACGTCCTGACTTTC. Protein sequence: CSVRDRGPYSGANVLTF.